One sample yielded the 5 T cell receptor beta chains listed below, sequenced in a study of blood T cell repertoires in COVID-19. Measured with immunoSEQ multiplex PCR; TCRdb has only the in-frame clones, and not every one. Of 210,000 or so clones listed, 80% to 90% are singletons. The source material was peripheral blood. The receptor source for this set is a human donor in a cohort sampled during active COVID-19.

The gene calls are TRBV5-1 and TRBJ2-5; the match to TRBD2 covers 7 bases. J was trimmed by 4 bases and V by 4 bases; bases with no gene match: 1. Germline lookup yields CDR1 SGHRS and CDR2 YFSETQ. CDR3 size: 12 residues. The DNA of the CDR3 is TGCGCCAGCAGCGGGGGGGGAGAGACCCAGTACTTC. This encodes CASSGGGETQYF.

Regarding this clone: Other DNA sequences in the sample encode the same CDR3. The rearrangement links TRBV5-4 to TRBJ2-1; TRBD1 aligns across 7 bases. The germline V gene encodes CDR1 SGHNT and CDR2 YYREEE (reference sequence). V trimming: 4 bases; J trimming: 6 bases; junction bases outside the gene matches: 4. CDR3 length: 13 residues. The DNA of the CDR3 is TGTGCCAGCAGCCTGGCAGGGGGCAATGAGCAGTTCTTC. The encoded protein is CASSLAGGNEQFF.

The chain couples TRBV19 to TRBJ2-1; 8 nucleotides align to TRBD2. This CDR3 contains 15 residues. The germline V gene has CDR1 LNHDA and CDR2 SQIVND (reference sequence). Unmatched junction bases numbered 5, after V lost 5 bases and J lost 2 bases. This chain's CDR3 is CASSLGTRAYNEQFF. The CDR3 nucleotides are TGTGCCAGTAGTCTCGGGACTAGAGCCTACAATGAGCAGTTCTTC.

The chain uses TRBV7-9 and TRBJ2-3, with D maybe TRBD1 (5 bases). The CDR3 runs to 18 residues. Germline V CDR1 and CDR2: SEHNR, FQNEAQ (reference sequence). V was shortened by 0 bases and J by 3 bases, with 19 bases between the two germline ends. The CDR3 DNA follows: TGTGCCAGCAGCTTAGCGGGGCAGACGACACCCCGGACAGATACGCAGTATTTT. This sequence encodes CASSLAGQTTPRTDTQYF.

The CDR3 bases are TGTGCCAGTAGTATGCACGAGGTCGTGGGGCCCCAGCATTTT. Translating it yields CASSMHEVVGPQHF. The chain combines TRBV19 with TRBJ1-5; D unresolved. V was shortened by 3 bases and J by 9 bases, with 15 bases between the two germline ends. CDR1 is LNHDA, CDR2 SQIVND, per germline (reference sequence). The CDR3 runs to 14 residues.